Below, one T cell receptor (beta chain) is given with its context. The antigen it binds to is not known. Base qualities are missing; no much larger clone stands one base away. Sequencing was carried out with an Illumina HiSeq 1500. Using fastp at Q25 and MiXCR, TCRdb reprocessed the public reads and kept productive beta chains. Each CDR3 protein gets just one entry, which takes the most common genes and DNA from the rows behind it. The sample yields over 250,000 distinct CDR3 sequences; roughly 24% were counted once. Of the sample, 14% falls within the top ten clones. This specimen belongs to a study of T cell repertoires in cytomegalovirus infection (dated by TCRdb to about 2019). About the full investigation: Donor HLA type was relevant to the analysis, because carriage of CMV infection together with the matching HLA type was indicated by public TCR beta signatures.

The CDR3, cysteine through phenylalanine, is 14 amino acids long. CDR3 DNA is the only sequence kept; it has 42 bases, read in frame from the first base. CDR1 is given as SGHTA and CDR2 as FQGTGA, both from the germline V gene. V sheds 4 bases and J sheds 1 base, leaving 7 bases between their ends. Points the paper makes about the study in general: In both this cohort and an independent cohort of 352 donors, the cumulative frequency of public TCR beta family members distinguished carriers of CMV infection plus the relevant HLA type. The ex vivo response was dominated by HLA-C-restricted CMV-specific TCR beta clonotypes, and the single most frequent clonotype in two of eight donors was supplied by these HLA-C-restricted clonotypes.

This clonotype was sampled from a human donor in good health (CMV status not recorded). Some clones in this sample may be carry-over from other donors' samples. The V and J segments used are TRBV7-3 and TRBJ2-2; the D call could be TRBD1 or TRBD2, with each sharing 5 bases. The sequencing sample was made of PBMCs. In nucleotides, the sequence is TGTGCCAGCAGCTGGGACGGGAACACCGGGGAGCTGTTTTTT. The translation is CASSWDGNTGELFF.